This paragraph reports one TCR beta chain. Its antigen is as yet unknown. This record belongs to a study of post-analysis software for immune sequencing data. Study conclusions and caveats: For normalized Chao1 diversity, multiple sclerosis patients scored significantly lower than controls did. The five TRBV segments detected at higher frequency in patients than in controls included TRBV5-6, TRBV5-1 and TRBV20-1.

Germline assignment: CDR1 SGHRS and CDR2 YFSETQ. The CDR3 consists of 15 residues. V lost 3 bases, J lost 5 bases, and 5 bases stayed unmatched. Unique-molecular-identifier-tagged TCR beta cDNA libraries were used. MiXCR was run by TCRdb on the PCR reads, yielding one entry per CDR3 protein. The table has hundreds of thousands of distinct CDR3 sequences, more than 50% seen once. This chain joins TRBV5-1 and TRBJ2-5; 12 nucleotides match TRBD2. Source material: blood. The clonotype was recovered from a girl aged 2-10 years with multiple sclerosis. CDR3 residues: CASSSPSGGAETQYF. Here the CDR3 DNA reads TGCGCCAGCAGCTCTCCTAGCGGGGGGGCGGAGACCCAGTACTTC.